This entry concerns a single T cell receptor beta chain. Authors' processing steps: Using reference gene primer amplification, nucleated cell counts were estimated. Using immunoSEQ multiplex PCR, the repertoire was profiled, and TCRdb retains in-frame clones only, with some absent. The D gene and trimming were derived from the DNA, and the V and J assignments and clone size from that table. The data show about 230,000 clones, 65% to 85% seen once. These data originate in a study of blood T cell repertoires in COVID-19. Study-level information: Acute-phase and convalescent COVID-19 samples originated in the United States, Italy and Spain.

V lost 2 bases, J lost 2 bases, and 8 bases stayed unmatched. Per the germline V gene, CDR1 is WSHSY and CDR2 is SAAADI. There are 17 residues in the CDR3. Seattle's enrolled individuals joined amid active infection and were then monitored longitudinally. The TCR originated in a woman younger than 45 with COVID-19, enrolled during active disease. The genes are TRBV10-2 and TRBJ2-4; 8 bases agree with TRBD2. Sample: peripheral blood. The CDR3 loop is CASSEQYGGAPKNIQYF. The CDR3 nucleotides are TGCGCCAGCAGTGAGCAGTACGGGGGGGCACCCAAAAACATTCAGTACTTC.